This TCR beta chain was sequenced during a study of blood T cell repertoires in COVID-19. Study overall: Material from acute and convalescent COVID-19 was sourced from the United States, Italy and Spain. In each case, the material was cDNA or gDNA derived from T cells, B-cell-depleted T cells, or PBMCs.

In the original workflow: Reference gene primer amplification in the assay estimated nucleated cell counts. The data were produced by immunoSEQ multiplex PCR, yet TCRdb's version contains in-frame clones alone and is incomplete. Clonal size and the V and J genes are those of that table, whereas D and trimming came from the DNA. Among fewer than 250,000 clones listed, around nine tenths were seen once. Sequencing was carried out using peripheral blood. This clonotype was sampled from a man aged 35-49 years with acute or convalescent COVID-19.

This CDR3 is CATSDGTRAGELFF. CDR3 DNA: TGTGCCACCAGCGATGGGACTAGGGCCGGGGAGCTGTTTTTT. The J gene is TRBJ2-2, the V gene TRBV24-1; TRBD2 matches 8 bases. Germline V CDR1 and CDR2: KGHDR, SFDVKD. Losses at the gene ends were 7 bases for V and 6 bases for J; bases not matched to a gene: 6. The CDR3 has 14 amino acids.